This T cell receptor beta chain was captured in a study of blood T cell repertoires in COVID-19. For the study at large: COVID-19 samples from acute and convalescent phases originated in the United States, Italy and Spain. Sample material is recorded as cDNA or gDNA derived from T cells, B-cell-depleted T cells, or PBMCs.

Authors' data handling: Amplified reference gene primers provided the basis for estimating nucleated cell counts. The table came from immunoSEQ multiplex PCR; TCRdb's copy has only in-frame clones and leaves some out. The D gene and trimming were derived from the DNA, and the V and J assignments and clone size from that table. The table shows about 230,000 clones, with over 65% occurring only once. With 3 bases removed from V and 8 bases from J, the gap between germline ends came to 11 bases. This CDR3 is 13 amino acids long. Germline V gene sequence: CDR1 LNHDA, CDR2 SQIVND (reference sequence). Input material: peripheral blood. This TCR came from a woman between 65 and 79 years old with active or convalescent COVID-19. The rearrangement joins TRBV19 to TRBJ2-1, with D possibly being TRBD2 (7 bases). The CDR3 DNA sequence: TGTGCCAGTAGTATGAGAGGGGGGGATGAGCAGTTCTTC. Translation gives CASSMRGGDEQFF.